This note documents a single T cell receptor (beta chain) sequence. No antigen is known for it. These data come from a study of OX40 agonist ivuxolimab in advanced cancers. Looking at the study overall: Patients were dosed with the agonistic anti-OX40 (CD134) antibody ivuxolimab. Patients received intravenous ivuxolimab every 2 weeks at 0.01 to 10 mg/kg. Three patients got partial responses; one had hepatocellular carcinoma and two had cutaneous melanoma.

Sequenced by immunoSEQ multiplex PCR; TCRdb stores in-frame clones only, minus some. The table records about 50,000 clones, 93% of them present only once. Study outcomes and limitations: What antigens the expanded peripheral T cells recognized was never established.

This CDR3 region has 13 residues. Germline-derived CDR1 and CDR2 are WNHNN and SYGVQD (reference sequence). V lost 3 bases, J lost 6 bases, and 12 bases lay in between. This receptor was obtained from an adult with an advanced solid tumor such as melanoma, head and neck, liver or kidney cancer. Source: CD4+ or CD8+ T cells sorted from blood, taken in a trial of the OX40 agonist ivuxolimab. The rearrangement joins TRBV10-1 to TRBJ2-7; tentative D call: TRBD2 (5 bases). CDR3: CASSEGFTSEQYF. In DNA form, the CDR3 reads TGCGCCAGCAGTGAAGGCTTCACTAGCGAGCAGTACTTC.